This TCR beta chain was found in a study of post-analysis software for immune sequencing data. About the research overall: Relapsing-remitting, secondary progressive and progressive-relapsing courses of multiple sclerosis were included.

To note about this clonotype: The antigen is undetermined.

Study-wide points: Patients carried a handful of TRBV segments more frequently than controls did, and TRBV5-6, TRBV5-1 and TRBV20-1 were among them. Significantly decreased normalized Chao1 diversity was recorded for multiple sclerosis patients relative to controls.

Unique-molecular-identifier-tagged TCR beta cDNA libraries were used. One entry per CDR3 protein, called by TCRdb with MiXCR from the PCR reads. The table records about 820,000 distinct CDR3 sequences, roughly 58% of them present only once. CDR1 is MGHDK, CDR2 SYGVNS, per germline. The CDR3 covers 16 residues. V shed 2 bases, J shed 6 bases, and the junction held 8 bases outside the gene matches. The rearrangement joins TRBV25-1 to TRBJ2-1, with 9 bases aligning to TRBD1. This clonotype was sampled from a girl aged 10 to 17 with multiple sclerosis. Input material: blood. CDR3 in amino acids: CASSEVGQGTVNEQFF. In DNA form, the CDR3 reads TGTGCCAGCAGTGAAGTAGGACAGGGGACTGTCAATGAGCAGTTCTTC.